This entry concerns a single T cell receptor (beta chain). Only a few counts were recorded for this clonotype. No cognate antigen has been identified for it. No base quality values were provided; no much bigger clone lies one nucleotide off. Library generation was performed with 5' RACE. The second PCR ran for roughly 7 to 11 cycles and used a J-beta primer mix along with a sample-barcoded 5' primer. A unique molecular identifier was introduced onto each TCR beta cDNA molecule by a template-switch 5' adaptor carrying 12 random nucleotides. Each sample yielded at least 2.5 million CDR3-containing paired-end reads. All of the RNA was converted into first-strand cDNA using the Mint cDNA synthesis kit, with a TRBC-specific oligonucleotide serving as the primer. Following uracil-DNA glycosylase treatment, all cDNA underwent a first 18-cycle PCR with the universal primers M1SS and BC2_uni_R. As for the authors' bioinformatics: Normalization of each sample was performed by random selection of 1 million high-quality reads, each carrying a distinct molecular identifier. Reads sharing molecular identifiers were discarded rather than binned into consensus sequences. CDR3 identification, clonotype clustering and error correction used MiTCR with a Q25 quality threshold and the strictest error-elimination algorithm. A nonparametric unseen species model with Euler transformation was used to estimate lower-bound total TCR beta diversity. Starting from the raw public reads, TCRdb applied fastp trimming at Q25, assembled clones with MiXCR and retained in-frame beta chains. Every distinct CDR3 protein forms one entry, paired with its most common genes and DNA. V and J calls and clone size were set by TCRdb, not the authors. Across this sample there are some 1.8 million distinct CDR3 sequences, with roughly two fifths seen only once. Around 23% of the sample is in the top ten clones.

The sample originates from a study of blood T cells in healthy people across ages (dated by TCRdb to between 2014 and 2017). The study in broad terms: In model experiments, template switching captured roughly one uniquely barcoded TCR beta cDNA molecule for every two T cells. To avoid experimental bias, donors of different ages were spread randomly across the sequencing lanes. Using deep sequencing normalized with unique cDNA molecular identifiers, the study measured how TCR beta repertoire diversity changes with age. The donors were divided into four age groups: young (average approximately 16 years), middle-aged (over 35), aged (about 56) and long-lived (roughly 82). For two donors (one aged 18 to 29 and one aged 80 or older), the study analyzed two additional independent replicas of 1 million unique cDNA reads from the same blood draw. Broader findings and caveats from the paper: There was a strong correlation between observed TCR beta diversity and the percentage of naive T cells measured by flow cytometry. Because profiling used bulk unsorted PBMCs, naive and antigen-experienced compartments could not be compared conclusively. Estimates of total diversity based on one million sequenced T cells were considered lower bounds and underestimates. Observed TCR beta diversity per million T cells fell roughly linearly with age, and a significant reduction was already apparent by age approximately 41. Donor CMV infection status was unknown, potentially confounding age-related changes in expanded clonotypes. Compared with the aged group, more naive CD4+ T cells, fewer expanded clones and increased TCR diversity were shown by the long-lived group, suggesting age selection.

The donors were 40 or so Caucasian individuals from Russia, aged roughly 6 to 100 years, who were systemically healthy. Approximately 10 milliliters of peripheral blood were collected from each donor into EDTA-treated Vacutainer tubes. PBMCs were isolated by Ficoll-Paque density-gradient centrifugation, with at least 6 million obtained per sample. Total RNA was extracted from PBMCs with Trizol reagent, with at least 5.5 micrograms obtained per sample. The percentages of naive CD45RAhigh/CD27high T cells were determined by flow cytometry on a PBMC aliquot from every donor. Its CDR3 holds 12 amino acids, cysteine through phenylalanine. The kept DNA is CDR3 alone, 36 bases in frame from the first base. Relative to germline, V is 2 bases shorter and J is 1 base shorter, with 5 bases between their ends. The germline V gene gives CDR1 as SQVTM and CDR2 as ANQGSEA.

The source material was blood. The chain uses TRBV29-1 and TRBJ1-1, with the D gene too uncertain to name. This TCR was recovered from a human donor in good health. The CDR3 region reads CSVEQSNTEAFF. Here is the DNA: TGCAGCGTTGAACAGTCGAACACTGAAGCTTTCTTT.